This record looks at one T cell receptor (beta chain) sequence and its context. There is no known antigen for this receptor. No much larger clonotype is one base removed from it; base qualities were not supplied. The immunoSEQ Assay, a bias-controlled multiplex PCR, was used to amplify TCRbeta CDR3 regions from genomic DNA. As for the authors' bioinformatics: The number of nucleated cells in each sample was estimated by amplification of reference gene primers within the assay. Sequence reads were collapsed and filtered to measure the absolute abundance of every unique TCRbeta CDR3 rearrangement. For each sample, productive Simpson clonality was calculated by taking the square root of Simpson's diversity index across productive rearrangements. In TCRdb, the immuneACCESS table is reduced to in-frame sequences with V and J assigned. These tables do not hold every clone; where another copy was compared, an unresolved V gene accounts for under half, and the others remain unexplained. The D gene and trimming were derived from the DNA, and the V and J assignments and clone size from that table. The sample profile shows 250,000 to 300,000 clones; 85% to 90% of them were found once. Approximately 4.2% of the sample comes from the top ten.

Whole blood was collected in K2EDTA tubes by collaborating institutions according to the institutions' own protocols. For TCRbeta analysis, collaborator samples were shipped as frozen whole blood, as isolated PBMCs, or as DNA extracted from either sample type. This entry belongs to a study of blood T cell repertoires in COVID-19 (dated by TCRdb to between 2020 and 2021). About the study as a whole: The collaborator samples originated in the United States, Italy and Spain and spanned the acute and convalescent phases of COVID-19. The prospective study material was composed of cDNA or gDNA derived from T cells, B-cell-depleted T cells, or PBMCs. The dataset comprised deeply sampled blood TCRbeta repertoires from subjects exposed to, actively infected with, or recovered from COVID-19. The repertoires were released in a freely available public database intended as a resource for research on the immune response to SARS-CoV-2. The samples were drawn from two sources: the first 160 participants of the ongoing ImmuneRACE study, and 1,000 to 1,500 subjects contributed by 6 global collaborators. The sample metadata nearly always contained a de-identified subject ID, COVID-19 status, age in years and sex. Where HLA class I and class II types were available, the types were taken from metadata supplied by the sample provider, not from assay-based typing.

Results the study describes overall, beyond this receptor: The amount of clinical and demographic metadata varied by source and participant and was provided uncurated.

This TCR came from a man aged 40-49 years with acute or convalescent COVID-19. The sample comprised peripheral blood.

The CDR3 reads as follows: CATSATGGAEQYF. The DNA is TGTGCCACCAGTGCCACAGGGGGCGCCGAGCAGTACTTC. This receptor chain uses TRBV24-1 and TRBJ2-7; 9 bases in between match TRBD1. Spanning cysteine to phenylalanine, the CDR3 consists of 13 amino acids. CDR3 DNA is the only sequence kept; it has 39 bases, read in frame from the first base. As encoded in the germline V gene, CDR1 is KGHDR while CDR2 is SFDVKD. Clipping removes 5 bases from V and 6 bases from J, with 4 as the unmatched junction base count.